Listed here are 13 T cell receptor beta chains from one sample, sequenced in a study of cytomegalovirus exposure and HLA in healthy donors. Primers for the PCR totalled 60 Vbeta and 13 Jbeta. Profiling relied on immunoSEQ multiplex PCR, and the TCRdb table lists in-frame clones only, not all of them. The sample records 95,000 to 110,000 clones, over 60% being singletons. Sample: PBMCs. These receptors were obtained from a man aged 55 to 70 in good health and CMV-seropositive.

The gene calls are TRBV7-2 and TRBJ2-2, with a weak D call TRBD2 (6 bases). Germline-derived CDR1 and CDR2 are SGHTA and FQGNSA. The CDR3 sequence is 14 residues long. The V end was cut by 5 bases, the J end by 4 bases, with 11 bases between. CDR3 amino acids: CASSPVGGTGELFF. CDR3 DNA: TGTGCCAGCAGCCCAGTGGGGGGCACCGGGGAGCTGTTTTTT. Combining the CDR3 with reference TRBV7-2 and TRBJ2-2 gives the whole variable domain GAGVSQSPSNKVTEKGKDVELRCDPISGHTALYWYRQSLGQGLEFLIYFQGNSAPDKSGLPSDRFSAERTGGSVSTLTIQRTQQEDSAVYLCASSPVGGTGELFFGEGSRLTVL.

The rearrangement uses TRBV28 and TRBJ1-6, with 11 bases fitting TRBD1. Germline V gives CDR1 MDHEN, CDR2 SYDVKM. The CDR3 runs to 14 residues. Unmatched junction bases numbered 6, after V lost 8 bases and J lost 9 bases. The CDR3 spells CASATGQGGSPLHF. CDR3 DNA sequence: TGTGCCAGCGCTACGGGACAGGGGGGTTCACCCCTCCACTTT.

The chain carries TRBV6-1 and TRBJ1-1, with 8 positions matching TRBD1. The CDR3 loop spans 14 amino acids. Germline values: CDR1 MNHNS, CDR2 SASEGT. V lost 5 bases and J lost 5; bases outside the gene matches: 7. Written as DNA, the CDR3 is TGTGCCAGCAGTTCTATCCAGGGGGCTACTGAAGCTTTCTTT. As protein: CASSSIQGATEAFF.

This clone came up a few times. The chain has TRBV2 and TRBJ2-1; 7 bases map to TRBD2. CDR1 SNHLY and CDR2 FYNNEI come from the germline V gene. This CDR3 is 17 amino acids long. The ends lost 8 bases at V and 0 bases at J; junction bases unmatched: 13. CDR3 sequence reads: CASARETSLSSYNEQFF. DNA of the CDR3: TGTGCCAGCGCTCGGGAGACTAGCTTAAGCTCCTACAATGAGCAGTTCTTC.

The chain is built from TRBV4-1 and TRBJ1-2, with 9 bases aligning to TRBD1. CDR1 is MGHRA and CDR2 is YSYEKL in the germline V gene. The CDR3 has 17 residues. Trimming cost V 2 bases and J 4 bases; bases outside gene matches: 11. The CDR3 region is CASSQTLPGQGGYGYTF. The CDR3 nucleotides are TGCGCCAGCAGCCAAACCTTACCGGGACAGGGAGGCTATGGCTACACCTTC.

Only one count was recorded for this clone. The V gene is TRBV5-1, the J gene TRBJ2-5; perhaps TRBD2 as D (5 bases). The germline gives CDR1 SGHRS, CDR2 YFSETQ. The CDR3 has 14 residues. With 4 bases removed from V and 2 bases from J, the gap between germline ends came to 12 bases. The chain's CDR3 is CASSLYGGQETQYF. For the CDR3, the DNA is TGCGCCAGCAGCCTCTACGGCGGGCAAGAGACCCAGTACTTC.

The V and J genes are TRBV7-2 and TRBJ2-5, with 9 bases fitting TRBD1. The CDR3 runs to 14 residues. J lost 4 bases, V lost 4 bases, and 4 bases had no gene match. Germline lookup yields CDR1 SGHTA and CDR2 FQGNSA. The CDR3 DNA sequence: TGTGCCAGCAGCTCGGGACAGGGCTCAGAGACCCAGTACTTC. Its translation is CASSSGQGSETQYF.

The chain carries TRBV6-5 and TRBJ1-5, with D tentatively TRBD1 (6 bases). Trimming cost V 6 bases and J 4 bases, with 13 bases left between them. The CDR3 is 14 amino acids. Germline CDR1 reads MNHEY; CDR2 reads SVGAGI. The CDR3, as DNA: TGTGCCAGCAGGAAGGGGGATAGGAATCAGCCCCAGCATTTT. Its protein product is CASRKGDRNQPQHF.

The chain has TRBV15 and TRBJ1-4, with a tentative D call TRBD1 (6 bases). Per the germline V gene, CDR1 is LNHNV and CDR2 is YYDKDF (reference sequence). The CDR3 has 17 residues. With 1 base removed from V and 3 bases from J, the gap between germline ends came to 15 bases. The CDR3 bases are TGTGCCACCAGCAGAGCGTACAGGACAGAACCTAATGAAAAACTGTTTTTT. Encoded protein: CATSRAYRTEPNEKLFF.

This chain connects TRBV19 to TRBJ2-5; the D gene is possibly TRBD2 (6 bases). Trimming cost V 3 bases and J 4 bases, with 9 bases left between them. The CDR3 is made up of 13 amino acids. Looked up from germline, CDR1 is LNHDA and CDR2 is SQIVND (reference sequence). The CDR3 reads CASSMLGGETQYF. CDR3 bases: TGTGCCAGTAGTATGTTGGGGGGAGAGACCCAGTACTTC.

The V gene is TRBV6-1, the J gene TRBJ1-6; 8 positions match TRBD1. CDR1 is MNHNS, CDR2 SASEGT, per germline. The CDR3 covers 15 residues. J was trimmed by 6 bases and V by 4 bases; bases with no gene match: 5. The CDR3 region has the DNA TGTGCCAGCAGTGGCATCGGACAGGGTAATTCACCCCTCCACTTT. It codes for CASSGIGQGNSPLHF.

The chain links TRBV5-1 to TRBJ2-5; 10 nucleotides agree with TRBD2. The CDR3 runs 15 residues. CDR1 is SGHRS, CDR2 YFSETQ, per germline. The J segment lost 3 bases and the V segment lost 3 bases, leaving 5 bases of the junction unmatched. The CDR3 loop is CASSSGSGGEETQYF. The CDR3 DNA reads as TGCGCCAGCAGCTCCGGGAGCGGGGGGGAAGAGACCCAGTACTTC.

Only one count was recorded for this clone. The gene calls are TRBV15 and TRBJ1-1, with D maybe TRBD1 (6 bases). V gave up 3 bases and J gave up 4 bases, with 15 bases separating them. Germline-derived CDR1 and CDR2 are LNHNV and YYDKDF (reference sequence). The CDR3 loop spans 15 amino acids. The CDR3, as DNA: TGTGCCACCAGCAGCCCAGCCCAAGGGGGCACTGAAGCTTTCTTT. Translated: CATSSPAQGGTEAFF.